This TCR beta chain was identified in a study of blood T cell repertoires in COVID-19. Looking at the study overall: Samples of COVID-19 (acute and convalescent) were obtained from the United States, Italy and Spain. From T cells, B-cell-depleted T cells, or PBMCs came the material, which was cDNA or gDNA.

Clones were sequenced by immunoSEQ multiplex PCR, and TCRdb holds only the in-frame ones, with some missing. Of around 54,000 clones in the sample, roughly 76% are singletons; the top ten hold around 5.3%. V was pared by 4 bases and J by 0 bases, with 14 bases between. This CDR3 is 16 amino acids long. Germline V gene data show CDR1 as SGHNT and CDR2 as YYREEE (reference sequence). The TCR sequence derives from an older woman with acute or convalescent COVID-19. The chain employs TRBV5-4 and TRBJ2-1; maybe TRBD2 (6 bases). Sequenced: peripheral blood. The CDR3 bases are TGTGCCAGCAGCCCCTCCAGCGGGCACTCCTACAATGAGCAGTTCTTC. Translation: CASSPSSGHSYNEQFF.